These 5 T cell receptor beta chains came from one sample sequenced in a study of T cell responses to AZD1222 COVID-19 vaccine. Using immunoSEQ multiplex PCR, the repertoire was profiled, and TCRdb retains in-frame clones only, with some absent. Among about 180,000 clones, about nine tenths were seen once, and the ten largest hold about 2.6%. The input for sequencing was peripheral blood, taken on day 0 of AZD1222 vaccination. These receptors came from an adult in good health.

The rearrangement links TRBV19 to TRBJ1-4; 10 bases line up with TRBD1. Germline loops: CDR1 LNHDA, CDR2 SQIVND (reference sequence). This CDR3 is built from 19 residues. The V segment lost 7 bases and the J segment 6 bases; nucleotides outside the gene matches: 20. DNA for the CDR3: TGTGCCAGTACTCGCTTGGACAGGGGGAAACGACGGGTAGATGAAAAACTGTTTTTT. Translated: CASTRLDRGKRRVDEKLFF.

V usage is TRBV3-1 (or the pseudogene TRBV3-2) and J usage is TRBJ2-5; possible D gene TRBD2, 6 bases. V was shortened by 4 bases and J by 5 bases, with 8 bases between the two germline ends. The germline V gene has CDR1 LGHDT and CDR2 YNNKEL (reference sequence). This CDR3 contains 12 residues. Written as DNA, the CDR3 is TGTGCCAGCAGCCCTCGGGAGGAGACCCAGTACTTC. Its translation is CASSPREETQYF.

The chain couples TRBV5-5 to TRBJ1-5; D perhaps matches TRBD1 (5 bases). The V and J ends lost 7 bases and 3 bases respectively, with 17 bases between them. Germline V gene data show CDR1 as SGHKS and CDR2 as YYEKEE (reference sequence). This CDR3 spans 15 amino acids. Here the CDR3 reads CASAREGTDNQPQHF. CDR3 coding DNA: TGTGCCAGCGCTAGGGAGGGGACGGACAATCAGCCCCAGCATTTT.

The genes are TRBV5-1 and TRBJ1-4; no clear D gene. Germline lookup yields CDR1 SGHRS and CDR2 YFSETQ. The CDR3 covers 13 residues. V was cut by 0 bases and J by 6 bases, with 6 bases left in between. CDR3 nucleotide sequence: TGCGCCAGCAGCTTGGGACCGGATGAAAAACTGTTTTTT. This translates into CASSLGPDEKLFF.

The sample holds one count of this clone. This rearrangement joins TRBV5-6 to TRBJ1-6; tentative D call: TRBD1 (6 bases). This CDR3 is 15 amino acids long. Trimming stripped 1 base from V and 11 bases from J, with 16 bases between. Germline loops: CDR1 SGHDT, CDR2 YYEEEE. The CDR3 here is CASSLTGTITAPLHF. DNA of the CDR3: TGTGCCAGCAGCTTGACCGGGACAATCACGGCACCCCTCCACTTT.